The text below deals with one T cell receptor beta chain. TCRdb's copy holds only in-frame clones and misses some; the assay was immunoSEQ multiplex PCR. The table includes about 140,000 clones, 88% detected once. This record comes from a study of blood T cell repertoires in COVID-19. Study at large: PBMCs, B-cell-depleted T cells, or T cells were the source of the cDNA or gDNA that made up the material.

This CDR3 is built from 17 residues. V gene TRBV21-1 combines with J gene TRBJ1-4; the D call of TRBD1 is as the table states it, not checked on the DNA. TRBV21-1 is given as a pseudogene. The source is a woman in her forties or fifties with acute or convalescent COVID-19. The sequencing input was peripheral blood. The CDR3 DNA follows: TGTGCCAGCAGCAAATCAGGGACAGGGTGGACTAATGAAAAACTGTTTTTT. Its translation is CASSKSGTGWTNEKLFF.